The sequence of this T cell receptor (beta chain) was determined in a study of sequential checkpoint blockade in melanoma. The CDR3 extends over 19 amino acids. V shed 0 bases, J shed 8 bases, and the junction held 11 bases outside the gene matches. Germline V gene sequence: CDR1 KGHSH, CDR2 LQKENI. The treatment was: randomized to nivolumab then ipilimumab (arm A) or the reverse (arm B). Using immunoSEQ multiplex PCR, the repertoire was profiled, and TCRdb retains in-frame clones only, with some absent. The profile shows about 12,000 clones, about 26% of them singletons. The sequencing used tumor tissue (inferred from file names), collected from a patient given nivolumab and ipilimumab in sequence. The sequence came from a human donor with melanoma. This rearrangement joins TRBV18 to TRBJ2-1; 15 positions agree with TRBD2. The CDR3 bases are TGTGCCAGCTCACCACCCATAGGACTAGCGGGGGGGCCCGAGGATGAGCAGTTCTTC. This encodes CASSPPIGLAGGPEDEQFF.